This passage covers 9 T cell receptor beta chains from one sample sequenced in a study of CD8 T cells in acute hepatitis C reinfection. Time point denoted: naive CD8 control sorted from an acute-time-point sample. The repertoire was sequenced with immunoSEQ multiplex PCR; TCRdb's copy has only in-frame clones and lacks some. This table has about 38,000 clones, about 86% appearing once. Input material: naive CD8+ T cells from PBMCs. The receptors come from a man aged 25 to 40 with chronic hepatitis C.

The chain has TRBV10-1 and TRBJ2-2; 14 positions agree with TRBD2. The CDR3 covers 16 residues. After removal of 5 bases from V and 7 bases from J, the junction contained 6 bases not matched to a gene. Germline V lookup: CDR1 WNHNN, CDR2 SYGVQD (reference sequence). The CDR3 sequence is CASSQGLAGEFGELFF. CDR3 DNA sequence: TGCGCCAGCAGTCAGGGACTAGCGGGAGAATTCGGGGAGCTGTTTTTT.

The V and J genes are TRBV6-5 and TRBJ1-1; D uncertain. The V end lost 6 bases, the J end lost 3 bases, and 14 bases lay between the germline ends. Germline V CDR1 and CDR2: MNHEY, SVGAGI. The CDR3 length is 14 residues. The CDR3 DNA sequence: TGTGCCAGCAGCCCCGGCAGGCGTTACACTGAAGCTTTCTTT. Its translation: CASSPGRRYTEAFF.

CDR3 loop: CASSLLANTEAFF. CDR3 bases: TGTGCCAGCAGCTTGCTCGCGAACACTGAAGCTTTCTTT. This rearrangement joins TRBV5-4 to TRBJ1-1; D is unclear. V shed 1 base and J shed 1 base, with 5 bases lying between them. Germline values: CDR1 SGHNT, CDR2 YYREEE (reference sequence). The CDR3 totals 13 residues.

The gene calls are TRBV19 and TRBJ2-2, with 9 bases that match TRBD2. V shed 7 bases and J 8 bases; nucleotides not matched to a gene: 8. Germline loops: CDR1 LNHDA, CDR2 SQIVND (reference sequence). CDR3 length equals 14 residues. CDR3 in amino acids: CASIAGVRGGELFF. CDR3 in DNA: TGTGCCAGTATAGCGGGAGTCCGTGGGGGGGAGCTGTTTTTT.

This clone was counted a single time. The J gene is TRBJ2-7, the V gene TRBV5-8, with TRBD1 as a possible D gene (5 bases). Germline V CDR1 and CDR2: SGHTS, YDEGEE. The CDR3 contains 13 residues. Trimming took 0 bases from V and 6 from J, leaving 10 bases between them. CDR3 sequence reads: CASSLVAGPEQYF. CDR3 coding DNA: TGTGCCAGCAGCTTGGTGGCAGGGCCCGAGCAGTACTTC.

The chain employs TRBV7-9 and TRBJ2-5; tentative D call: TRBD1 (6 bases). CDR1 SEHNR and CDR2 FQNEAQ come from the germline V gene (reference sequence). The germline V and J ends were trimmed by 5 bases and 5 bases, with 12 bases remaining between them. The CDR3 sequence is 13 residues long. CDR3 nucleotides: TGTGCCAGCAGCCCCCGACAGGAGGAGACCCAGTACTTC. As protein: CASSPRQEETQYF.

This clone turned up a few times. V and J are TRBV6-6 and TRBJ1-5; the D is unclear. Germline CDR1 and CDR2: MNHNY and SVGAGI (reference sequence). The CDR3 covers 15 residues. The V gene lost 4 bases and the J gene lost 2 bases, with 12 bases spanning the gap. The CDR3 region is CASSSRGGGNQPQHF. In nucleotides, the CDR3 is TGTGCCAGCAGTTCGCGGGGAGGTGGCAATCAGCCCCAGCATTTT.

The CDR3 nucleotides are TGCGCCAGCAGCCCCCGGGACGGAGATTACGAGCAGTACTTC. Translated: CASSPRDGDYEQYF. The J gene is TRBJ2-7, the V gene TRBV4-1, with D perhaps TRBD1 or TRBD2 (5 bases each). The CDR3 consists of 14 residues. The germline V gene encodes CDR1 MGHRA and CDR2 YSYEKL. The V end lost 4 bases, the J end lost 4 bases, and 14 bases lay between the germline ends.

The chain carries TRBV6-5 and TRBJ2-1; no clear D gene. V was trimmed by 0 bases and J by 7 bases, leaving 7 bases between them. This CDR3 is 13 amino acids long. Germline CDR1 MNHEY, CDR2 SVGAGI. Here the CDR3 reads CASSYSASNEQFF. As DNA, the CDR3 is TGTGCCAGCAGTTACTCGGCTTCTAATGAGCAGTTCTTC.